The rows below give T cell receptor beta chains drawn from one sample of a study of tumor-infiltrating lymphocytes in primary liver carcinoma. TCRdb recomputed calls from the multiplex PCR reads with MiXCR, one row per CDR3 protein. In the table there are 300,000 to 350,000 distinct CDR3 sequences, 65% of which are singletons. The sample consisted of peripheral blood. Receptors originate from a man aged 40-55 years with primary liver carcinoma and hepatitis B virus infection. Each CDR3 is given with its conserved first and last residue. A D gene is named only where the DNA matches it firmly. Expanded clones get a size class; other rows say once, few or many, or leave the size out.

V,size,D,J,DNA,CDR3
TRBV11-2,NA,NA,TRBJ2-1,TGTGCCAGCAGGTTGGACTGGTTGGCCTACAATAGGCAGTTCTTC,CASRLDWLAYNRQFF
TRBV6-6,NA,NA,TRBJ2-5,TGTGCCAGCAGTCCCGGCGAGCGACAAGAGACCCAATACTTC,CASSPGERQETQYF
TRBV29-1,NA,NA,TRBJ2-5,TGCAGCGTGAGGGAAGGGGGAAAGACTCAGTACTTC,CSVREGGKTQYF
TRBV11-3,NA,TRBD1,TRBJ2-7,TGTGCCAGCAGCCCAAGGACAGGGGAAGAGCATTGCTTC,CASSPRTGEEHCF
TRBV7-2,NA,TRBD1,TRBJ2-7,TGTGCCAGCAGCTTCCGACAGGGGGCAAGCGAGCAGTACTTC,CASSFRQGASEQYF
TRBV6-4,NA,NA,TRBJ1-5,TGTGCCAACAGTGACAACCCGAATCAGCCCCAGCATTTT,CANSDNPNQPQHF
TRBV28,NA,NA,TRBJ2-1,TGTGCCAGCAACGGGGTTGTAGGGTACAATGAGCAGTTCTTT,CASNGVVGYNEQFF
TRBV12-3/TRBV12-4,few,TRBD1,TRBJ1-1,TGTGCCAGCAGTTTAGGACAGGGTAAAGGGGCTTTCTTT,CASSLGQGKGAFF
TRBV11-2,many,TRBD2,TRBJ2-6,TGTGCCAGCAGCTCGGGACTAGCGGGAGGGGTAGGTGGGGCCAACGTCCTGACTTTC,CASSSGLAGGVGGANVLTF
TRBV28,NA,NA,TRBJ1-2,TGTGCCAGCAGACCTGGGACACTTAACTATGGCTACACCTTC,CASRPGTLNYGYTF
TRBV13,many,NA,TRBJ2-3,TGTGCCAGCAGCCCCCACTCGGATACGCAGTATTTT,CASSPHSDTQYF
TRBV4-2,many,TRBD2,TRBJ2-3,TGTGCCAGCAGCCCGAGGACTAGCGTTAGCACAGATACGCAGTATTTT,CASSPRTSVSTDTQYF
TRBV29-1,NA,NA,TRBJ2-1,TGTAGCGTTGAAGATCCAGATCGGAGCTCCTACATTGAGCAGTTCTTC,CSVEDPDRSSYIEQFF
TRBV11-2,NA,NA,TRBJ2-1,TGTGCCAGCAGCATCTTGGGGAGAGCTGCCTACAATGAGCAGTTCTTC,CASSILGRAAYNEQFF
TRBV28,NA,NA,TRBJ1-2,TGTGCCAGCAAAGAGGGAAAGGGCTATGGCTACACCTTC,CASKEGKGYGYTF
TRBV28,NA,NA,TRBJ1-1,TGTGCCAGCTCGGTGCCGTCAGGAGTGACTGAAGCTTTCTTT,CASSVPSGVTEAFF
TRBV12-3/TRBV12-4,NA,NA,TRBJ2-1,TGTGCCAGCAGCCCGGGTGGGTCCTTCAATGAGCAGTTCTTC,CASSPGGSFNEQFF
TRBV11-2,NA,NA,TRBJ2-5,TGTGCCAACGGACCAATTATAGGGGGAGAGACCCAGTACTTC,CANGPIIGGETQYF
TRBV13,NA,NA,TRBJ2-3,TGTGCCAGCAGCTTAGAAGCGGATTTCACAGATACGCAGTATTTT,CASSLEADFTDTQYF
TRBV6-5,NA,NA,TRBJ2-1,TGTACCAGCAGTGGACTTGCCTGCAATGAGCAGTTCTTC,CTSSGLACNEQFF
TRBV6-6,NA,NA,TRBJ2-7,TGTGCCAGCAGTTACCTCCGGGGGCGCTACGAGCAGTACTTC,CASSYLRGRYEQYF
TRBV5-6,many,NA,TRBJ2-3,TGTGCCAGCATTATGATGGTTGGTGGTACGCAGTATTTT,CASIMMVGGTQYF
TRBV29-1,many,NA,TRBJ1-1,TGCAGCGTTGTAGACCTCCCGGCGGCTTTCTTT,CSVVDLPAAFF
TRBV11-1,NA,NA,TRBJ2-2,TGTGCCAACAGCCCCCCTGGCGCGGGCCTGAACACCGGGGAGCTGTTATTT,CANSPPGAGLNTGELLF
TRBV4-2,NA,NA,TRBJ2-7,TGTGCCAGCAGCCAAGATTGGACAGAGTCCTACGAGCAGTACTTC,CASSQDWTESYEQYF
TRBV5-4,few,NA,TRBJ2-6,TGTGCCAGCAGCTTGGCCCCAACAGGGTCTGGGGCCAACGTCCTGACTTTC,CASSLAPTGSGANVLTF
TRBV6-6,many,TRBD2,TRBJ2-7,TGTGCCAGCAGTTACTTAGCGGGAGTGTATGAGCAGTACTTC,CASSYLAGVYEQYF
TRBV7-9,NA,NA,TRBJ2-7,TGTGCCAGCAGCCGGGTCCTAGACGAGAAGTACTTC,CASSRVLDEKYF
TRBV10-1,many,TRBD2,TRBJ2-5,TGCGCCAGCAGTGATTGGGAGGGAGGACGGGAGACCCAGTACTTC,CASSDWEGGRETQYF
TRBV11-3,NA,NA,TRBJ1-4,TGTGCCAGCAGCTTATCCGTGACAGATAATGAAAAACTGCTTTTT,CASSLSVTDNEKLLF
TRBV5-5,few,NA,TRBJ2-5,TGTGCCAGCAGCTTGAGAGGGACCCAGTACTTC,CASSLRGTQYF
TRBV10-3,few,NA,TRBJ1-2,TGTGCCATCAGTGCGAATCCACAGGGAGCTGGCTACACCTTC,CAISANPQGAGYTF
TRBV7-3,few,TRBD2,TRBJ2-5,TGTGCCAGCAGTCTTACTAGCGGAGAAGAGACCCAGTACTTC,CASSLTSGEETQYF
TRBV5-1,NA,NA,TRBJ2-2,TGCGCCAGCAGGAGAGGAGGGGCGAACACCGGGGAGCTGTTTTTT,CASRRGGANTGELFF
TRBV11-3,NA,NA,TRBJ2-5,TGTGCCAGTAGCTTACCGGGGCGTCTGTACCCGGAGACCCAGTACTTC,CASSLPGRLYPETQYF
TRBV11-1,NA,TRBD2,TRBJ2-7,TGTGCCAGCAGCTGGGCTAGCGGGAGTGTCAACGAGCAGTACTTC,CASSWASGSVNEQYF
TRBV6-6,many,NA,TRBJ1-2,TGTGCCAGCAGTCGAGACCTCTATGGCTACACCTTC,CASSRDLYGYTF
TRBV11-2,NA,TRBD2,TRBJ2-3,TGTGCTAGCAGCTTACAGCGGGGAAAGGCAGATACGCAGTATTTT,CASSLQRGKADTQYF
TRBV11-2,many,TRBD2,TRBJ2-2,TGTGCCAGCAGTCTGAGGGAGGGCCTATTAGGGGAGCTGTTTTTT,CASSLREGLLGELFF
TRBV10-1,NA,NA,TRBJ2-3,TGCGCCAGCTGTGTCACCCGTACGACAGATACGCAGTATTTT,CASCVTRTTDTQYF
TRBV6-5,many,NA,TRBJ2-3,TGTGCCAGCAGTTACGAACTCTCACAGGGCTCTAGCACAGATACGCAGTATTTT,CASSYELSQGSSTDTQYF
TRBV29-1,NA,NA,TRBJ2-1,TGCAGCGTTACCCTACGGGCTAGCAGGACCTACAATGAGCAGTTTTTC,CSVTLRASRTYNEQFF
TRBV5-6,NA,NA,TRBJ1-3,TGTACCAGCAGCCTAGGTCCGGGCTCTGGAAACACCATATATTTT,CTSSLGPGSGNTIYF
TRBV14,NA,NA,TRBJ2-7,TGTGCCAGCAGCCAAGGACCGGACACCTACGAGCAGTACTTC,CASSQGPDTYEQYF
TRBV6-1,NA,TRBD2,TRBJ2-1,TGTGCCAGCAGTGAACCTAGTAGCGGGAAGGGGGAGCAGTTCTTC,CASSEPSSGKGEQFF
TRBV7-9,few,TRBD2,TRBJ2-7,TGTGCCAGCAGCCAAGCCGGACTAGCGGGACCTTCCTACGAGCAGTACTTC,CASSQAGLAGPSYEQYF
TRBV12-3/TRBV12-4,NA,NA,TRBJ2-7,TGTGCCAGCAGTGGAGACGGGAAAGGAGGTTGCGAGCAGTACTTC,CASSGDGKGGCEQYF
TRBV4-1,NA,TRBD2,TRBJ2-4,TGCGCCAGCAGCCAAGATCGCGCAGCGGGAGTAAACATTCGGTACTTC,CASSQDRAAGVNIRYF